This passage covers 24 T cell receptor beta chains from one sample sequenced in a study of blood T cell repertoires in COVID-19. Generated by immunoSEQ multiplex PCR, the TCRdb table keeps only in-frame clones and is missing some. The table includes 200,000 to 250,000 clones, roughly four fifths detected once. Sequenced sample: peripheral blood. The receptors were gathered from a woman aged 40 to 55 with acute or convalescent COVID-19.

The V and J genes are TRBV2 and TRBJ1-1, with 7 bases fitting TRBD1. The CDR3 length is 14 residues. Germline CDR1 is SNHLY and CDR2 is FYNNEI. The J segment lost 7 bases and the V segment lost 3 bases, leaving 8 bases of the junction unmatched. The CDR3: CASSEGDRVGEAFF. Here the CDR3 DNA reads TGTGCCAGCAGTGAGGGTGACAGGGTGGGTGAAGCTTTCTTT. Drawing the rest from reference TRBV2 and TRBJ1-1, the complete variable domain is EPEVTQTPSHQVTQMGQEVILRCVPISNHLYFYWYRQILGQKVEFLVSFYNNEISEKSEIFDDQFSVERPDGSNFTLKIRSTKLEDSAMYFCASSEGDRVGEAFFGQGTRLTVV.

The count of this clone is one. The chain carries TRBV2 and TRBJ2-5; D may be TRBD2 (6 bases). The CDR3 is 13 amino acids. V was shortened by 2 bases and J by 5 bases, with 9 bases between the two germline ends. Germline V lookup: CDR1 SNHLY, CDR2 FYNNEI. Here the CDR3 reads CASSEREWETQYF. CDR3 nucleotides: TGTGCCAGCAGTGAACGGGAGTGGGAGACCCAGTACTTC.

This chain joins TRBV7-2 and TRBJ1-1, with D uncertain. The CDR3 sequence is 14 residues long. CDR1 and CDR2 (germline): SGHTA, FQGNSA. V was pared by 4 bases and J by 4 bases, with 13 bases between. As DNA, the CDR3 is TGTGCCAGCAGCTCATTGGAGAGGCGCACTGAAGCTTTCTTT. This gives the protein CASSSLERRTEAFF.

This clone appeared a few times. The chain recombines TRBV19 with TRBJ2-6; the D gene is possibly TRBD2 (5 bases). This CDR3 comprises 14 residues. The ends were cut back, 7 bases at V and 0 bases at J, with 7 bases in the middle. Per the germline V gene, CDR1 is LNHDA and CDR2 is SQIVND (reference sequence). For the CDR3, the DNA is TGTGCCAGTACGCGGGTCTCTGGGGCCAACGTCCTGACTTTC. It encodes CASTRVSGANVLTF.

This chain uses TRBV11-2 with TRBJ2-5; perhaps TRBD2 as D (5 bases). This CDR3 comprises 17 residues. CDR1 SGHAT and CDR2 FQNNGV come from the germline V gene. Trimming cost V 1 base and J 1 base, with 16 bases left between them. Written as DNA, the CDR3 is TGTGCCAGCAGCTTAGGTTATTCTTCCCGGGGCCAAGAGACCCAGTACTTC. Translating it yields CASSLGYSSRGQETQYF. Full variable domain (missing parts from reference TRBV11-2 and TRBJ2-5): EAGVAQSPRYKIIEKRQSVAFWCNPISGHATLYWYQQILGQGPKLLIQFQNNGVVDDSQLPKDRFSAERLKGVDSTLKIQPAKLEDSAVYLCASSLGYSSRGQETQYFGPGTRLLVL.

The genes are TRBV10-2 and TRBJ2-7; 9 bases are a match to TRBD2. This CDR3 contains 14 residues. Germline V gene data show CDR1 as WSHSY and CDR2 as SAAADI. V was pared by 7 bases and J by 0 bases, with 4 bases of the junction left unmatched. Here the CDR3 DNA reads TGCGCCAGCAAGGCTAGCGGGACCTCCTACGAGCAGTACTTC. Protein: CASKASGTSYEQYF.

This rearrangement joins TRBV7-9 to TRBJ2-7; D not resolved. Trimming stripped 5 bases from V and 1 base from J, with 3 bases between. This CDR3 spans 11 amino acids. From germline, CDR1 is SEHNR and CDR2 FQNEAQ (reference sequence). DNA for the CDR3: TGTGCCAGCAGCCTATCCTACGAGCAGTACTTC. Its protein product is CASSLSYEQYF.

This rearrangement joins TRBV12-3 or TRBV12-4 to TRBJ2-1; D call uncertain. V lost 3 bases to trimming and J lost 8 bases, with 8 bases between them. The CDR3 has 12 residues. The CDR3 region has the DNA TGTGCCAGCAGTTTGTCCCAGGATGAGCAGTTCTTC. Protein product: CASSLSQDEQFF.

This chain joins TRBV5-1 and TRBJ1-1, with a weak D call TRBD1 (6 bases). Trimming took 0 bases from V and 8 from J, leaving 17 bases between them. CDR3 length: 15 residues. CDR1 and CDR2 (germline): SGHRS, YFSETQ. CDR3 amino acids: CASSLDRWRGREAFF. In DNA, the CDR3 is TGCGCCAGCAGCTTGGACAGATGGCGGGGGCGAGAAGCTTTCTTT.

This clone occurred a few times. V is TRBV14 and J is TRBJ1-1; the match to TRBD1 covers 11 bases. Germline trimming cut 6 bases from V and 2 bases from J; bases unmatched to any gene: 11. Looked up from germline, CDR1 is SGHDN and CDR2 is FVKESK. The CDR3 contains 17 residues. The CDR3 DNA reads TGTGCCAGCAGTCCGGGACAGGGGGTCATAAGAAACACTGAAGCTTTCTTT. Its translation: CASSPGQGVIRNTEAFF.

With regard to this clone: Additional DNA sequences in this sample encode the identical CDR3. The rearrangement joins TRBV19 to TRBJ1-5, with TRBD1 identical over 9 bases. This CDR3 is built from 15 residues. The trim removed 7 bases at V and 1 base at J, leaving 5 bases unmatched. Germline assignment: CDR1 LNHDA and CDR2 SQIVND (reference sequence). CDR3 sequence: CASTRDRASNQPQHF. The CDR3 bases are TGTGCCAGTACCCGGGACAGGGCGAGCAATCAGCCCCAGCATTTT.

The rearrangement joins TRBV5-1 to TRBJ2-3; TRBD2 aligns across 15 bases. The CDR3 totals 17 residues. From germline, CDR1 is SGHRS and CDR2 YFSETQ. V trimming: 2 bases; J trimming: 6 bases; junction bases outside the gene matches: 7. CDR3 coding DNA: TGCGCCAGCAGCTTTACCGGGACTAGCGGGAGGCTGGATACGCAGTATTTT. Protein: CASSFTGTSGRLDTQYF.

J is TRBJ1-5 and V is TRBV15; D remains ambiguous. Germline V gives CDR1 LNHNV, CDR2 YYDKDF (reference sequence). CDR3 length equals 13 residues. V lost 5 bases, J lost 2 bases, and 7 bases lay in between. DNA for the CDR3: TGTGCCACCAGCGGTGGGCGCAATCAGCCCCAGCATTTT. Translating it yields CATSGGRNQPQHF.

This clone was seen more than once but under ten times. The chain has TRBV30 and TRBJ2-1; the D gene is possibly TRBD1 (5 bases). The CDR3 contains 12 residues. CDR1 is GTSNPN and CDR2 is SVGIG in the germline V gene (reference sequence). V lost 2 bases and J lost 6, with 8 bases in between. CDR3 loop: CAWSSRGNEQFF. The CDR3 bases are TGTGCCTGGAGTTCTAGGGGCAATGAGCAGTTCTTC.

The chain recombines TRBV19 with TRBJ1-5, with a possible D match to TRBD1 (6 bases). Trimming removed 6 bases at V and 5 bases at J, with 20 bases between. Germline CDR1 reads LNHDA; CDR2 reads SQIVND (reference sequence). This CDR3 is built from 16 residues. The CDR3 DNA is TGTGCCAGTAGAGCCGGGCCGGGGGGCCAAGATCAGCCCCAGCATTTT. Translating gives CASRAGPGGQDQPQHF.

CDR3 amino acids: CARSYEQYF. DNA for the CDR3: TGTGCCAGGAGCTACGAGCAGTACTTC. The rearrangement uses TRBV9 and TRBJ2-7; D gene unclear. Germline CDR1 is SGDLS and CDR2 is YYNGEE. The CDR3 totals 9 residues. Trimming took 8 bases from V and 3 from J, leaving 3 bases between them.

This rearrangement joins TRBV6-6 to TRBJ1-2, with D uncertain. V was cut by 0 bases and J by 6 bases, with 11 bases left in between. This CDR3 is built from 14 residues. Germline-derived CDR1 and CDR2 are MNHNY and SVGAGI (reference sequence). CDR3: CASSYSKAGHGYTF. As DNA, the CDR3 is TGTGCCAGCAGTTACTCGAAGGCGGGCCATGGCTACACCTTC.

The chain is built from TRBV6-5 and TRBJ1-2; TRBD1 matches 8 bases. CDR1 and CDR2 (germline): MNHEY, SVGAGI. The CDR3 sequence is 12 residues long. V lost 6 bases to trimming and J lost 11 bases; unmatched junction nucleotides: 8. CDR3 sequence reads: CASSRDRRAYTF. The CDR3 DNA reads as TGTGCCAGCAGCCGGGACAGGCGGGCTTACACCTTC.

This chain links TRBV29-1 with TRBJ2-7, with 11 bases lining up with TRBD1. J was trimmed by 4 bases and V by 7 bases; bases with no gene match: 15. CDR1 is SQVTM and CDR2 is ANQGSEA in the germline V gene. This CDR3 has 16 residues. The CDR3 loop is CSALKIRTGGLYEQYF. The CDR3 DNA is TGCAGCGCCTTGAAGATTAGGACAGGGGGCTTGTACGAGCAGTACTTC.

This clone was counted once. The chain uses TRBV7-7 and TRBJ2-1; TRBD2 matches at 8 bases. The J segment lost 5 bases and the V segment lost 1 base, leaving 4 bases of the junction unmatched. The CDR3 length is 15 residues. Germline-derived CDR1 and CDR2 are SSHAT and FNYEAQ (reference sequence). The CDR3 loop reads CASSLGGTRNNEQFF. In DNA, the CDR3 is TGTGCCAGCAGCTTAGGGGGGACTAGGAACAATGAGCAGTTCTTC. The whole variable domain, remainder taken from reference TRBV7-7 and TRBJ2-1, is GAGVSQSPRYKVTKRGQDVTLRCDPISSHATLYWYQQALGQGPEFLTYFNYEAQPDKSGLPSDRFSAERPEGSISTLTIQRTEQRDSAMYRCASSLGGTRNNEQFFGPGTRLTVL.

V gene TRBV15 combines with J gene TRBJ1-5; TRBD1 aligns across 9 bases. The CDR3 extends over 16 amino acids. Germline CDR1 reads LNHNV; CDR2 reads YYDKDF (reference sequence). V shed 3 bases and J 2 bases; nucleotides not matched to a gene: 5. The CDR3 nucleotides are TGTGCCACCAGCAGGCAACAGGGGGCGGGCAATCAGCCCCAGCATTTT. Its translation is CATSRQQGAGNQPQHF. The whole variable domain, filled in from reference TRBV15 and TRBJ1-5, reads DAMVIQNPRYQVTQFGKPVTLSCSQTLNHNVMYWYQQKSSQAPKLLFHYYDKDFNNEADTPDNFQSRRPNTSFCFLDIRSPGLGDTAMYLCATSRQQGAGNQPQHFGDGTRLSIL.

V usage is TRBV19 and J usage is TRBJ2-1; 7 nucleotides align to TRBD2. This CDR3 has 11 residues. Germline loops: CDR1 LNHDA, CDR2 SQIVND (reference sequence). As DNA, the CDR3 is TGTTCAACGGGAGGATGGTATGAGCAGTTCTTC. It specifies CSTGGWYEQFF.

The V gene is TRBV27, the J gene TRBJ2-7; 7 bases fit TRBD1. The trim removed 4 bases at V and 0 bases at J, leaving 9 bases unmatched. Germline V gene lookup returns CDR1 MNHEY and CDR2 SMNVEV (reference sequence). The CDR3 extends over 16 amino acids. Here the CDR3 DNA reads TGTGCCAGCAGTTCAACCGGGACAGCAAACTCCTACGAGCAGTACTTC. It specifies CASSSTGTANSYEQYF.

The J gene is TRBJ1-6, the V gene TRBV5-1; D gene uncertain. The CDR3 covers 16 residues. Per germline, CDR1 SGHRS and CDR2 YFSETQ. The V end lost 4 bases, the J end lost 2 bases, and 13 bases lay between the germline ends. The CDR3 DNA sequence: TGCGCCAGCAGCCCGTCTCAGGTTGCCTATAATTCACCCCTCCACTTT. Translated, it gives CASSPSQVAYNSPLHF.